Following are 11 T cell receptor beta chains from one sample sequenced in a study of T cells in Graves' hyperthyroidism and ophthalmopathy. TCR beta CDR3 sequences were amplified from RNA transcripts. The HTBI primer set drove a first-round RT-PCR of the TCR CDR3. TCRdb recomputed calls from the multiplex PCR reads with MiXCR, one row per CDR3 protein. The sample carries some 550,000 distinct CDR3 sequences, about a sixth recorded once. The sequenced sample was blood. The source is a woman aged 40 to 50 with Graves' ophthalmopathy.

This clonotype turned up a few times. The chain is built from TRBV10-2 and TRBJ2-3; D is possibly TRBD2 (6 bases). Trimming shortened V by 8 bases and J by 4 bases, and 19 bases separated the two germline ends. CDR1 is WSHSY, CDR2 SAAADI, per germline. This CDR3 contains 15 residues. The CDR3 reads CASLLAGKLPDTQYF. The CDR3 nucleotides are TGCGCCAGCTTATTGGCGGGGAAGCTCCCAGATACGCAGTATTTT.

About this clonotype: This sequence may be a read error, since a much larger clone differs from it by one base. CDR3 in amino acids: CSARQRAAGERHNEQFF. The CDR3 nucleotides read TGCAGTGCTAGACAACGTGCAGCGGGGGAGAGGCACAATGAGCAGTTCTTC. The chain recombines TRBV20-1 with TRBJ2-1; 8 bases align to TRBD2. CDR1 and CDR2 from the germline V gene are DFQATT and SNEGSKA (reference sequence). Unmatched junction bases numbered 14, after V lost 2 bases and J lost 5 bases. The CDR3 covers 17 residues.

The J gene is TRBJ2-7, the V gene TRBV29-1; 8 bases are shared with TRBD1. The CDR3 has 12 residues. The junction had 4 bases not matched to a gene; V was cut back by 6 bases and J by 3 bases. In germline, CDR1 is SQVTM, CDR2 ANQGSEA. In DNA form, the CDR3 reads TGCAGCGTGATGGACAGGGACTACGAGCAGTACTTC. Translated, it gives CSVMDRDYEQYF.

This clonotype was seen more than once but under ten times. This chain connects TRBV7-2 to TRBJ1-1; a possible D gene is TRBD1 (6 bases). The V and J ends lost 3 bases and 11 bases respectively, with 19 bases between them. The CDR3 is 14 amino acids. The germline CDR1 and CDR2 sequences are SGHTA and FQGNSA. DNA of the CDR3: TGTGCCAGCAGCTTGGGGGGGCGGTTTAATTCGGCTTTCTTT. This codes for CASSLGGRFNSAFF.

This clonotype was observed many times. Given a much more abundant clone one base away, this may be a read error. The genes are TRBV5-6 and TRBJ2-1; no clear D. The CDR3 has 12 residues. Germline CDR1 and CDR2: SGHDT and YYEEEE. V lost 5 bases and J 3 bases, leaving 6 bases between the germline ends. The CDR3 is CASRTDYNEQFF. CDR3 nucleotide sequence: TGTGCCAGCAGAACGGACTACAATGAGCAGTTCTTC.

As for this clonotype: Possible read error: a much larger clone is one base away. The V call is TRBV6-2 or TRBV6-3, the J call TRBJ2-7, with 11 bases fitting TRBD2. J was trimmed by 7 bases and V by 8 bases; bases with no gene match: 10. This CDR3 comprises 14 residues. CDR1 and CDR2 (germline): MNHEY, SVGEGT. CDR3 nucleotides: TGTGCCAGCCGGGTAGCGGGAGGGAGCGATGAGCAGTACTTC. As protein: CASRVAGGSDEQYF.

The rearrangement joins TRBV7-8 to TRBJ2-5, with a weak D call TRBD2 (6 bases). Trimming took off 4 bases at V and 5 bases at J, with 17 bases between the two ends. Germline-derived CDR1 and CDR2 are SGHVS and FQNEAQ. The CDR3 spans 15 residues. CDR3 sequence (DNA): TGTGCCAGCAGCTCCCGGATGGGAGGCGGTGAGACCCAGTACTTC. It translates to CASSSRMGGGETQYF.

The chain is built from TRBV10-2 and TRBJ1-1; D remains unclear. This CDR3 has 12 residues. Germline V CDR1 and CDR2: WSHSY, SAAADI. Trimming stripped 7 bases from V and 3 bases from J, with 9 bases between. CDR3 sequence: CASTRTDTEAFF. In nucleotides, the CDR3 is TGCGCCAGCACTCGGACCGACACTGAAGCTTTCTTT.

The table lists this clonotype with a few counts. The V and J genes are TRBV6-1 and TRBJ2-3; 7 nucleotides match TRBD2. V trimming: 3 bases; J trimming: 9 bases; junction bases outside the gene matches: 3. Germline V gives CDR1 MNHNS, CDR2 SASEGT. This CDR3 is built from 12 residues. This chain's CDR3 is CASSDWGGTQYF. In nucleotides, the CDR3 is TGTGCCAGCAGTGACTGGGGGGGGACGCAGTATTTT.

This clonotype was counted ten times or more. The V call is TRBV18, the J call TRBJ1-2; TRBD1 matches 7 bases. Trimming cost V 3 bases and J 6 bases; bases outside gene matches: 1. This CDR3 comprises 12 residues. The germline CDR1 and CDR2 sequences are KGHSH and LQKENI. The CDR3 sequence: CASSPTGDGYTF. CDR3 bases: TGTGCCAGCTCACCTACAGGGGATGGCTACACCTTC.

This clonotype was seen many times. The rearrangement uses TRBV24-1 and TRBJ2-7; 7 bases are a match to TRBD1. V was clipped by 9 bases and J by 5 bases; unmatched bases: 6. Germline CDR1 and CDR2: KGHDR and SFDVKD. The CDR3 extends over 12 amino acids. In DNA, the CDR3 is TGTGCCACCGTTGACAGGGACGACGAGCAGTACTTC. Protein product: CATVDRDDEQYF.